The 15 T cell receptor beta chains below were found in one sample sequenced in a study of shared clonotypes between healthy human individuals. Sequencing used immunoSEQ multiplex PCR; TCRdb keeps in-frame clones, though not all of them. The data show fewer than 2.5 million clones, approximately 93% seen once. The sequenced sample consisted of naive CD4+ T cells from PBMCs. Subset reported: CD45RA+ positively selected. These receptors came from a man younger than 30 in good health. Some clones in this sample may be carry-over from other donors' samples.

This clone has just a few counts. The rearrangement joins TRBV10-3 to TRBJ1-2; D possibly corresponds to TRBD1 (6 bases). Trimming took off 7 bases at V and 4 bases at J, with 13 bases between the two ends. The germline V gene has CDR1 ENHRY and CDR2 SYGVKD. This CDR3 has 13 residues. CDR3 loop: CAIKAGAAYGYTF. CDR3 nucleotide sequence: TGTGCCATCAAGGCAGGGGCTGCCTATGGCTACACCTTC.

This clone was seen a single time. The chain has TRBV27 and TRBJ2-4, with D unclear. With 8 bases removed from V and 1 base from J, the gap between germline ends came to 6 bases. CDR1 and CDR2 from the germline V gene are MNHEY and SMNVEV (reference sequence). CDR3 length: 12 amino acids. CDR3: CASLSAKNIQYF. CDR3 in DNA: TGTGCCAGCCTTTCGGCCAAAAACATTCAGTACTTC.

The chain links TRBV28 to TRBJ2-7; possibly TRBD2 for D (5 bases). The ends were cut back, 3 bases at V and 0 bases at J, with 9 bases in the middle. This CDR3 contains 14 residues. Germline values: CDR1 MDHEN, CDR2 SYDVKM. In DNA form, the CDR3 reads TGTGCCAGCAGTTTGCGGGCAGCCTCCTACGAGCAGTACTTC. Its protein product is CASSLRAASYEQYF.

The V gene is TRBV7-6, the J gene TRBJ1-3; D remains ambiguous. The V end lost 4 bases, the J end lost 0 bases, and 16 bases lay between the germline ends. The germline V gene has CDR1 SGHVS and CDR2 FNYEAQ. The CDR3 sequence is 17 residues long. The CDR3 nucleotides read TGTGCCAGCAGCTCCGGACTTACCGGTAGCTCTGGAAACACCATATATTTT. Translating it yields CASSSGLTGSSGNTIYF. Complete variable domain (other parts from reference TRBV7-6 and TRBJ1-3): GAGVSQSPRYKVTKRGQDVALRCDPISGHVSLYWYRQALGQGPEFLTYFNYEAQQDKSGLPNDRFSAERPEGSISTLTIQRTEQRDSAMYRCASSSGLTGSSGNTIYFGEGSWLTVV.

As DNA, the CDR3 is TGTGCCAGCAGTTGGTCGGGGATAGAGACCGGGGAGCTGTTTTTT. It codes for CASSWSGIETGELFF. The chain combines TRBV27 with TRBJ2-2, with a tentative D call TRBD2 (5 bases). V shed 4 bases and J shed 5 bases, with 14 bases lying between them. Germline-derived CDR1 and CDR2 are MNHEY and SMNVEV (reference sequence). This CDR3 contains 15 residues.

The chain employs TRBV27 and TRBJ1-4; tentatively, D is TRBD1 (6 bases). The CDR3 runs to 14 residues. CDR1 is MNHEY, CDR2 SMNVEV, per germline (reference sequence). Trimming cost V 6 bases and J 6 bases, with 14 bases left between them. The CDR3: CASSTTGTYEKLFF. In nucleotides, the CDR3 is TGTGCCAGCAGCACAACCGGGACATATGAAAAACTGTTTTTT.

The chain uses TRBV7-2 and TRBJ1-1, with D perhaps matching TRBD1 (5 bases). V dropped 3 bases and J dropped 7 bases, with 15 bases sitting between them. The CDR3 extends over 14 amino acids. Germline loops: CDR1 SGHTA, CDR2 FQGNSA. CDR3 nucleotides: TGTGCCAGCAGCTTCCTCCAGGGCCTCAATGAAGCTTTCTTT. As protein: CASSFLQGLNEAFF.

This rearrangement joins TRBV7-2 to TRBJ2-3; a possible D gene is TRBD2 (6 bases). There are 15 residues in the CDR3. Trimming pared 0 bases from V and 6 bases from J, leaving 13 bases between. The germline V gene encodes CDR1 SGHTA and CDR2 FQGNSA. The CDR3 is CASSLALGGWDTQYF. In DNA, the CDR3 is TGTGCCAGCAGCTTAGCGCTCGGGGGTTGGGATACGCAGTATTTT.

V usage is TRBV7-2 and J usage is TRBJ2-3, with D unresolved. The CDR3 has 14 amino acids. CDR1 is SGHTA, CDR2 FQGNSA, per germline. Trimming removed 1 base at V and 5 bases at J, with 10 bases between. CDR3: CASSLGPSEDTQYF. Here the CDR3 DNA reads TGTGCCAGCAGCTTAGGCCCGAGCGAAGATACGCAGTATTTT.

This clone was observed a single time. CDR3 in amino acids: CASSSGQTTQGGQYF. Here the CDR3 DNA reads TGTGCCAGCAGCTCCGGACAGACTACTCAAGGGGGCCAGTACTTC. The chain links TRBV5-4 to TRBJ2-5; perhaps TRBD1 as D (6 bases). CDR1 and CDR2 (germline): SGHNT, YYREEE (reference sequence). The CDR3 has 15 amino acids. Trimming left V 3 bases short and J 10 bases short, with 22 bases between. Full variable domain (remainder filled in from reference TRBV5-4 and TRBJ2-5): ETGVTQSPTHLIKTRGQQVTLRCSSQSGHNTVSWYQQALGQGPQFIFQYYREEENGRGNFPPRFSGLQFPNYSSELNVNALELDDSALYLCASSSGQTTQGGQYFGPGTRLLVL.

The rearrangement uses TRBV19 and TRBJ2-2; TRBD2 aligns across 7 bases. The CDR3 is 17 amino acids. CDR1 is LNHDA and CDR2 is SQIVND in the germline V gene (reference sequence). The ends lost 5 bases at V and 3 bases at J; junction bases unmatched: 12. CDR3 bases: TGTGCCAGTAGTTTTCGCCCGGGACTATCATACACCGGGGAGCTGTTTTTT. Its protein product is CASSFRPGLSYTGELFF. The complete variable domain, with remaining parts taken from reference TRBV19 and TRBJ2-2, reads DGGITQSPKYLFRKEGQNVTLSCEQNLNHDAMYWYRQDPGQGLRLIYYSQIVNDFQKGDIAEGYSVSREKKESFPLTVTSAQKNPTAFYLCASSFRPGLSYTGELFFGEGSRLTVL.

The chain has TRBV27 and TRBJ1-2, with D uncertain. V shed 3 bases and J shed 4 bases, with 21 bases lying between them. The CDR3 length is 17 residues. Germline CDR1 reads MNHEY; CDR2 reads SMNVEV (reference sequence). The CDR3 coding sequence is TGTGCCAGCAGTTTCTTATCCCCTTTGATGGAGCCCTATGGCTACACCTTC. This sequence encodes CASSFLSPLMEPYGYTF.

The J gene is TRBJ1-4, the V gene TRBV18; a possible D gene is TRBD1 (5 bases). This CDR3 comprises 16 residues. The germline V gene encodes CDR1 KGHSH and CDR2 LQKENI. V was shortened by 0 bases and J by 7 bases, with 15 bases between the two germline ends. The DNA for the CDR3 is TGTGCCAGCTCACCACCCAACTACGGGGGAAGTGAAAAACTGTTTTTT. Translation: CASSPPNYGGSEKLFF.

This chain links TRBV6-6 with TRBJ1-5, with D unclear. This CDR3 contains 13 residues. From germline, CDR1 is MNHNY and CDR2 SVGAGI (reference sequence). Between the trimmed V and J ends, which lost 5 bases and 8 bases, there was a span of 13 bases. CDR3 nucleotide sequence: TGTGCCAGCAGTAGAGATGGGGAGAAGCCCCAGCATTTT. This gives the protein CASSRDGEKPQHF.

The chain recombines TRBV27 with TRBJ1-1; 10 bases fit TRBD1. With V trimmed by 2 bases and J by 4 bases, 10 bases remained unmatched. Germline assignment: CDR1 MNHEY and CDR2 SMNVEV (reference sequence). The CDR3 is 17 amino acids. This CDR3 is CASSLMSRDRGTTEAFF. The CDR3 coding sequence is TGTGCCAGCAGTTTAATGTCACGGGACAGGGGAACCACTGAAGCTTTCTTT.